A selection of T cell receptor beta chains follows, all from one sample in a study of blood T cells in healthy people across ages. TCRdb fed the 5' RACE reads into MiXCR, producing one record per CDR3 protein. This table holds about 1,400,000 distinct CDR3 sequences, around two fifths found once. Specimen: blood. These receptors originate from a woman aged 18 to 35 in good health. Each CDR3 is given with its conserved first and last residue. The D gene is left open where the match is weak. Not all rows give a size; the values are once, few, many and, for expanded clones, a class.

CDR3 DNA	CDR3 protein	J gene	V gene	D gene	clone size
TGTGCCAGCAGCGCGGGGACAGCCCCCTACGAGCAGTACTTC	CASSAGTAPYEQYF	TRBJ2-7	TRBV9	TRBD1	NA
TGTGCCAGCAGCCTCCTCGTAGCGGGAGGCCAAAATGAGCAGTTCTTC	CASSLLVAGGQNEQFF	TRBJ2-1	TRBV7-2	TRBD2	NA
TGCGCCAGCAGCCCACAGGTTTCGTACAATGAGCAGTACTTC	CASSPQVSYNEQYF	TRBJ2-7	TRBV4-1	NA	NA
TGTGCCAGCAGCGCTGGAGAGAGCGGGATCCTAGCCAATGAGCAGTTCTTC	CASSAGESGILANEQFF	TRBJ2-1	TRBV7-8	TRBD2	many
TGTGCCAGCAGGTACGGGGGGCAGGGGGACACCGCTGAAGCTTTCTTT	CASRYGGQGDTAEAFF	TRBJ1-1	TRBV6-8	TRBD1	NA
TGTGCCAGCAGCCAAGGTTGGGGGCCCCAATACAATGAGCAGTTCTTC	CASSQGWGPQYNEQFF	TRBJ2-1	TRBV14	NA	few
TGTGCCATCTCCAGTTCGGAGGGGCGGACAGATACGCAGTATTTT	CAISSSEGRTDTQYF	TRBJ2-3	TRBV10-3	NA	few
TGTGCCAGCTCACCGGCGACAGGGCGAGAGACCCAGTACTTC	CASSPATGRETQYF	TRBJ2-5	TRBV18	TRBD1	NA
TGTGCCACCAGCAGAGATGTGTGGGGTGAAGCTTTCTTT	CATSRDVWGEAFF	TRBJ1-1	TRBV15	NA	NA
TGTGCCACCGCCGGGACAGGGTTTAATTCACCCCTCCACTTT	CATAGTGFNSPLHF	TRBJ1-6	TRBV12-3/TRBV12-4	TRBD1	NA
TGTGCCAGCAGCTCCCTCGCAACATCCTACAATGAGCAGTTCTTC	CASSSLATSYNEQFF	TRBJ2-1	TRBV13	NA	few
TGTGCCATCAGTGAGCCTAGCGGGGGGCCCCGTGCTAGCACAGATACGCAGTATTTT	CAISEPSGGPRASTDTQYF	TRBJ2-3	TRBV10-3	TRBD2	NA
TGTGCCAGTAGTCCTCGGGGGGGTACCACCGGGGAGCTGTTTTTT	CASSPRGGTTGELFF	TRBJ2-2	TRBV19	TRBD2	NA
TGTGCCAGCTCTCAGGGGATGGCCCAGGAGACCCAGTACTTC	CASSQGMAQETQYF	TRBJ2-5	TRBV18	NA	NA
TGTGCCAGCGGGGGGACGGCAATGAACACTGAAGCTTTCTTT	CASGGTAMNTEAFF	TRBJ1-1	TRBV6-1	NA	NA
TGCGCCAGCAGCCCCCAATCGACGGGGGAGGGGGAGCAGTTCTTC	CASSPQSTGEGEQFF	TRBJ2-1	TRBV4-1	TRBD2	NA
TGCGCCAGCAGCCCCTTCGAGCGGGAGGGGGCCAATGAGCAGTTCTTC	CASSPFEREGANEQFF	TRBJ2-1	TRBV5-1	TRBD2	NA
TGCGCCAGCAGCTGGGGACTAGACATCACAGATACGCAGTATTTT	CASSWGLDITDTQYF	TRBJ2-3	TRBV4-1	TRBD2	few
TGTGCCGAAGCGACAGATACGCAGTATTTT	CAEATDTQYF	TRBJ2-3	TRBV7-9	NA	few
TGCAGCGGTGGCAGGACCTACGAGCAGTACTTC	CSGGRTYEQYF	TRBJ2-7	TRBV29-1	NA	NA
TGTGCCAGCAGCTTGCCGATGGGACTAGCGGGGCAGGAGACCCAGTACTTC	CASSLPMGLAGQETQYF	TRBJ2-5	TRBV7-9	TRBD2	NA
TGTGCCAGCACCTTAGGGGAGAACACCGGGGAGCTGTTTTTT	CASTLGENTGELFF	TRBJ2-2	TRBV7-9	NA	few
TGTGCCAACAGCCTCGCAGGGGGCTCCTACGAGCAGTACTTC	CANSLAGGSYEQYF	TRBJ2-7	TRBV12-3/TRBV12-4	TRBD1	once
TGTGCCAGCAGCTTTGGGCGGACAGGACCGACCTACGAGCAGTACTTC	CASSFGRTGPTYEQYF	TRBJ2-7	TRBV7-2	TRBD1	NA
TGCAGTGCCTCTAGACAGGCAGTTAACAATGAGCAGTTCTTC	CSASRQAVNNEQFF	TRBJ2-1	TRBV20-1	NA	NA
TGCGCCAGCAGCCAAGATTTGCTAGCGGGGGGGCCAAAGTCCTACAATGAGCAGTTCTTC	CASSQDLLAGGPKSYNEQFF	TRBJ2-1	TRBV4-1	TRBD2	NA
TGTGCCGGTAGCCGAGGGGCAGGGGATTTCAATGAGCAGTTCTTC	CAGSRGAGDFNEQFF	TRBJ2-1	TRBV19	NA	NA
TGTGCCAGCAGCTTAGCGCTCTGGGCTAGCGGACCCCAGGATACGCAGTATTTT	CASSLALWASGPQDTQYF	TRBJ2-3	TRBV7-6	TRBD2	few
TGCGCCAGCAGCTTGTTGACTAGCGGGGAAGATGAGCAGTTCTTC	CASSLLTSGEDEQFF	TRBJ2-1	TRBV5-1	TRBD2	NA
TGTGCCAGCAGTGTAGGGCAGCCCGGGGGCTATGGCTACACCTTC	CASSVGQPGGYGYTF	TRBJ1-2	TRBV2	NA	few
TGCGCCAGCAGCTTGGGTTTTGCGGATATCACAGATACGCAGTATTTT	CASSLGFADITDTQYF	TRBJ2-3	TRBV5-1	NA	few
TGCGCCAGCAGCTTGGAGTCCGCCGTATATGGCTACACCTTC	CASSLESAVYGYTF	TRBJ1-2	TRBV5-1	NA	few
TGTGCCAGCCGGTGGACGGAATCTAGCACAGATACGCAGTATTTT	CASRWTESSTDTQYF	TRBJ2-3	TRBV6-1	NA	few
TGTGCCAGCAGTTACGGTCAAGCGGGCAGCACAGATACGCAGTATTTT	CASSYGQAGSTDTQYF	TRBJ2-3	TRBV6-5	NA	few
TGCAGTGCTAGAGACTTATCACGGAACACCGGGGAGCTGTTTTTT	CSARDLSRNTGELFF	TRBJ2-2	TRBV20-1	NA	few
TGTGCCAGCAGCCAAGATCCTAAACCTAGCACAGATACGCAGTATTTT	CASSQDPKPSTDTQYF	TRBJ2-3	TRBV3-1	NA	NA
TGTGCCAGCAGCTTAGGGAAAAGTCCCGAAAAACTGTTTTTT	CASSLGKSPEKLFF	TRBJ1-4	TRBV7-9	NA	NA
TGCAGTGCTAGAGATTCCCCGGACAGTAGCACAGATACGCAGTATTTT	CSARDSPDSSTDTQYF	TRBJ2-3	TRBV20-1	NA	NA
TGTGCCAGCTCGCGACAGGTAGAGAACACTGAAGCTTTCTTT	CASSRQVENTEAFF	TRBJ1-1	TRBV18	NA	NA